This T cell receptor beta chain was captured in a study of blood T cell repertoires in COVID-19. Turning to the study itself: The study drew acute and convalescent COVID-19 samples from the United States, Italy and Spain. T cells, B-cell-depleted T cells, or PBMCs supplied cDNA or gDNA.

In the original workflow: Scientists estimated how many nucleated cells there were by amplifying reference gene primers. Sequenced by immunoSEQ multiplex PCR; TCRdb stores in-frame clones only, minus some. The DNA gave D and trimming, while V, J and clone size come from that table. The sample holds about 200,000 clones, about nine tenths seen once. Trimming shortened V by 4 bases and J by 7 bases, and 16 bases separated the two germline ends. The CDR3 is 14 amino acids. CDR1 and CDR2 from the germline V gene are SGHVS and FQNEAQ. This clonotype was obtained from a man older than 75 with acute or convalescent COVID-19. Sequencing was done on a sample of peripheral blood. The genes are TRBV7-8 and TRBJ1-2; tentatively, D is TRBD1 (5 bases). This CDR3 reads CASSSTEGRGGYTF. CDR3 DNA sequence: TGTGCCAGCAGCTCGACTGAGGGGCGGGGTGGCTACACCTTC.